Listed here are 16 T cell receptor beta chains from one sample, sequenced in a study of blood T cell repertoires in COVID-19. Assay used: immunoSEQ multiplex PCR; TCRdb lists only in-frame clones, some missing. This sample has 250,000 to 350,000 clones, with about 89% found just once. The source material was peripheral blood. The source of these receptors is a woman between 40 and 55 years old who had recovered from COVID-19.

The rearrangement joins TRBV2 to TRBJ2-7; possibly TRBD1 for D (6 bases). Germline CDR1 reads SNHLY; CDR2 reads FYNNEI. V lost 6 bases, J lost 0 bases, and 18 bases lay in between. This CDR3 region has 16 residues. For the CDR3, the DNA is TGTGCCAGCAGCGGCATGCAGGGGTTGAGCTCCTACGAGCAGTACTTC. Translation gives CASSGMQGLSSYEQYF.

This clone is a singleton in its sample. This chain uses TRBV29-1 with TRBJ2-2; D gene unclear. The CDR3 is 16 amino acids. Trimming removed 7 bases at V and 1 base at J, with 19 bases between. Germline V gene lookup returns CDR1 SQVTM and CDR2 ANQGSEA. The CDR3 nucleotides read TGCAGCGCAGCCTTTATGGTCCCCCGGAACACCGGGGAGCTGTTTTTT. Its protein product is CSAAFMVPRNTGELFF.

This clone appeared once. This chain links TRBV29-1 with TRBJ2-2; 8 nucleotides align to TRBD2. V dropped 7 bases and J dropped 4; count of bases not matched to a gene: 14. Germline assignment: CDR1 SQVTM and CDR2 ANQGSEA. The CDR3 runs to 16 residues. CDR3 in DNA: TGCAGCGCCATGAGAGGGCTTGCGGGAGGCACCGGGGAGCTGTTTTTT. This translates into CSAMRGLAGGTGELFF.

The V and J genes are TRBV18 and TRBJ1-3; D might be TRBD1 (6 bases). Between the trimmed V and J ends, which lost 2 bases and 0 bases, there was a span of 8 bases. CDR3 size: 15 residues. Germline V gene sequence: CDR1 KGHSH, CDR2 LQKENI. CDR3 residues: CASSPAGASGNTIYF. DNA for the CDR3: TGTGCCAGCTCACCAGCGGGGGCCTCTGGAAACACCATATATTTT.

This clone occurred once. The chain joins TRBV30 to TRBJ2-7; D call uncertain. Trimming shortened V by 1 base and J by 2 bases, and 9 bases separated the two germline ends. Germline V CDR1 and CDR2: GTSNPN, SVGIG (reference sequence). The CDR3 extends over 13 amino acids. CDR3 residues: CAWSAGSTYEQYF. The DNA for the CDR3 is TGTGCCTGGAGTGCGGGTTCGACCTACGAGCAGTACTTC.

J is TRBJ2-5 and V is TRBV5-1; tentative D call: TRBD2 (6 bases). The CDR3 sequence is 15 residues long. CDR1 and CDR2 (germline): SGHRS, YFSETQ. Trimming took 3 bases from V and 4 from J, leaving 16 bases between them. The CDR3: CASSWRAGRGETQYF. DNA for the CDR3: TGCGCCAGCAGCTGGAGGGCAGGGCGGGGAGAGACCCAGTACTTC.

The CDR3 reads CAWDTGMNTEAFF. In nucleotides, the CDR3 is TGTGCCTGGGATACAGGGATGAACACTGAAGCTTTCTTT. The chain employs TRBV30 and TRBJ1-1; tentative D call: TRBD1 (6 bases). The ends were cut back, 5 bases at V and 0 bases at J, with 10 bases in the middle. The length of the CDR3 is 13 residues. Germline CDR1 reads GTSNPN; CDR2 reads SVGIG (reference sequence).

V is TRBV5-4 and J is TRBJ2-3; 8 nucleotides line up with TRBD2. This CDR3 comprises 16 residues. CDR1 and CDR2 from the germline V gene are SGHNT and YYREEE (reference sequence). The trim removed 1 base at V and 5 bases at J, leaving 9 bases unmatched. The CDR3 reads CASSLMTSASEDTQYF. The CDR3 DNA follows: TGTGCCAGCAGCTTGATGACTAGCGCTTCGGAAGATACGCAGTATTTT.

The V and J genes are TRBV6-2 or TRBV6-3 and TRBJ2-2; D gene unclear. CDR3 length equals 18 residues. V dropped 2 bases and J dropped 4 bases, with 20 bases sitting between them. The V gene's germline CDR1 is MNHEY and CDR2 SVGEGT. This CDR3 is CASSYAPTLRFSTGELFF. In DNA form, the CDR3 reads TGTGCCAGCAGTTACGCACCCACCCTCCGTTTTAGCACCGGGGAGCTGTTTTTT.

This chain's CDR3 is CASSLLAGVGGDTQYF. DNA for the CDR3: TGTGCCAGCAGCTTACTAGCGGGAGTTGGAGGAGATACGCAGTATTTT. The chain combines TRBV7-2 with TRBJ2-3; 10 nucleotides match TRBD2. This CDR3 has 16 amino acids. The germline V gene has CDR1 SGHTA and CDR2 FQGNSA. V lost 2 bases to trimming and J lost 5 bases; unmatched junction nucleotides: 7.

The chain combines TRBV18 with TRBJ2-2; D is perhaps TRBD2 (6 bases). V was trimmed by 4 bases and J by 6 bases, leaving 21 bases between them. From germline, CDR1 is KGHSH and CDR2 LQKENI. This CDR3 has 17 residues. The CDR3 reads CASSLPRDSLRPGELFF. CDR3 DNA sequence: TGTGCCAGCTCACTACCCCGGGACTCTCTCCGCCCCGGGGAGCTGTTTTTT.

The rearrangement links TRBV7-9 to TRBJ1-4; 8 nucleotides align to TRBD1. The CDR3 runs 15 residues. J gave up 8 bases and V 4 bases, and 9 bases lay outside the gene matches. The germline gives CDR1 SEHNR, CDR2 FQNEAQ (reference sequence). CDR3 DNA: TGTGCCAGCAGCTCCCCAGACAGGGGAATCGAAAAACTGTTTTTT. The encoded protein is CASSSPDRGIEKLFF.

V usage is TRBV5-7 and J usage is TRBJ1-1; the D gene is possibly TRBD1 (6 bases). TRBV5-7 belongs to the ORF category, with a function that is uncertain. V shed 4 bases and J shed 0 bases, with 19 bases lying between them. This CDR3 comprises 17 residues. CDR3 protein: CASSKGHPITLNTEAFF. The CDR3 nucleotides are TGTGCCAGCAGCAAGGGACACCCGATTACTTTGAACACTGAAGCTTTCTTT.

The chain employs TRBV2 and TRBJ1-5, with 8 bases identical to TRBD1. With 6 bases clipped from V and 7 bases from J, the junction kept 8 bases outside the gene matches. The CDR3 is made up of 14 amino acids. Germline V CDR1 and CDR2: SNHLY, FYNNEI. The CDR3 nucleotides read TGTGCCAGCAGCGCGACAGGGGCCGGGCAGCCCCAGCATTTT. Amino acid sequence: CASSATGAGQPQHF.

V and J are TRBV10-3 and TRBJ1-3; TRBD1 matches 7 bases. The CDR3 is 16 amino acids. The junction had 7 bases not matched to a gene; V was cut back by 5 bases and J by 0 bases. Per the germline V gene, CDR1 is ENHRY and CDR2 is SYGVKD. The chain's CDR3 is CAISTDRELSGNTIYF. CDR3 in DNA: TGTGCCATCAGTACAGACAGGGAACTCTCTGGAAACACCATATATTTT.

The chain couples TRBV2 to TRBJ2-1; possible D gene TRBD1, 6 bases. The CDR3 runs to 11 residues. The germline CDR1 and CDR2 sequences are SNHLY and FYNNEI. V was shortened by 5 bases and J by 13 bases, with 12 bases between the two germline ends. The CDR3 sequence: CASSPQGSQFF. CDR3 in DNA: TGTGCCAGCAGTCCACAGGGATCTCAGTTCTTC.